This entry lists 14 T cell receptor beta chains sequenced from one sample in a study of low-dose radiotherapy and immunotherapy resistance in tumors. Primers targeting TRAV and TRBV primed first-strand cDNA, covering alpha and beta chains. Over approximately 20 PCR cycles, TCRs were amplified from a constant-region primer and V-primer adapter. From the reads, TCRdb called clonotypes with MiXCR, one entry per CDR3 protein. The sample contains around 83,000 distinct CDR3 sequences, about 19% of which appear only once. The time point: before trial treatment. Specimen: PBMCs, collected before treatment. These receptors all come from a male donor with prostate cancer.

This chain links TRBV7-9 with TRBJ2-5, with 11 bases fitting TRBD2. The CDR3 consists of 14 residues. CDR1 is SEHNR, CDR2 FQNEAQ, per germline (reference sequence). V dropped 5 bases and J dropped 3; count of bases not matched to a gene: 2. CDR3 in DNA: TGTGCCAGCAGCGAGACTAGCGGGAAAGAGACCCAGTACTTC. Translating it yields CASSETSGKETQYF. The full variable domain, rest sourced from reference TRBV7-9 and TRBJ2-5, is DTGVSQNPRHKITKRGQNVTFRCDPISEHNRLYWYRQTLGQGPEFLTYFQNEAQLEKSRLLSDRFSAERPKGSFSTLEIQRTEQGDSAMYLCASSETSGKETQYFGPGTRLLVL.

The V and J genes are TRBV19 and TRBJ1-5; D may be TRBD1 (6 bases). Germline V gene lookup returns CDR1 LNHDA and CDR2 SQIVND (reference sequence). This CDR3 has 15 residues. The V end lost 0 bases, the J end lost 7 bases, and 13 bases lay between the germline ends. CDR3 in DNA: TGTGCCAGTAGTATAGATTCCAGGGGTGCGCAGCCCCAGCATTTT. Its translation: CASSIDSRGAQPQHF.

This clonotype was detected ten times or more. This chain joins TRBV5-1 and TRBJ2-3, with 8 bases fitting TRBD2. Trimming at V came to 0 bases and at J to 4 bases, leaving 7 bases not matched to a gene. Germline assignment: CDR1 SGHRS and CDR2 YFSETQ. This CDR3 region has 16 residues. The CDR3 nucleotides read TGCGCCAGCAGCTTGGCGTCGGGAGGGCCATCAGATACGCAGTATTTT. Its protein product is CASSLASGGPSDTQYF.

The V gene is TRBV30, the J gene TRBJ2-1; TRBD2 agrees at 13 bases. Germline V gene lookup returns CDR1 GTSNPN and CDR2 SVGIG (reference sequence). Trimming removed 5 bases from V and 9 bases from J; junction bases left unmatched: 1. The CDR3 extends over 12 amino acids. CDR3 sequence: CAWGTSGVEQFF. In DNA form, the CDR3 reads TGTGCCTGGGGGACTAGCGGGGTTGAGCAGTTCTTC.

This clonotype was detected many times. The V gene is TRBV2, the J gene TRBJ1-1, with D unresolved. The V gene lost 8 bases and the J gene lost 0 bases, with 16 bases spanning the gap. Germline V gene lookup returns CDR1 SNHLY and CDR2 FYNNEI. CDR3 length: 15 residues. The CDR3 bases are TGTGCCAGCGGCTCCCAAAATAAAATGAACACTGAAGCTTTCTTT. Amino acid sequence: CASGSQNKMNTEAFF. Supplemented by reference TRBV2 and TRBJ1-1, the full variable domain reads EPEVTQTPSHQVTQMGQEVILRCVPISNHLYFYWYRQILGQKVEFLVSFYNNEISEKSEIFDDQFSVERPDGSNFTLKIRSTKLEDSAMYFCASGSQNKMNTEAFFGQGTRLTVV.

This clonotype was found many times. The chain uses TRBV5-1 and TRBJ2-4, with 9 bases aligning to TRBD1. CDR3 size: 14 residues. Unmatched junction bases numbered 3, after V lost 4 bases and J lost 4 bases. Looked up from germline, CDR1 is SGHRS and CDR2 is YFSETQ. The CDR3 DNA sequence: TGCGCCAGCAGCCCGGGGACAGGGAAAAACATTCAGTACTTC. Protein: CASSPGTGKNIQYF.

The sample holds many counts of this clonotype. The chain joins TRBV6-2 or TRBV6-3 to TRBJ2-2; D gene unclear. Trimming removed 2 bases from V and 4 bases from J, with 2 bases in between. Germline loops: CDR1 MNHEY, CDR2 SVGEGT. The CDR3 is 12 amino acids. The DNA of the CDR3 is TGTGCCAGCAGTTACGTCACCGGGGAGCTGTTTTTT. Protein product: CASSYVTGELFF.

This clonotype was observed many times. CDR3 amino acids: CASSLAPGTDTQYF. The CDR3 DNA follows: TGCGCCAGCAGCTTGGCCCCAGGCACAGATACGCAGTATTTT. The rearrangement uses TRBV5-1 and TRBJ2-3; no clear D gene. The germline V gene encodes CDR1 SGHRS and CDR2 YFSETQ. The germline V and J ends were trimmed by 0 bases and 1 base, with 6 bases remaining between them. This CDR3 has 14 amino acids.

This clonotype showed up many times. The gene calls are TRBV19 and TRBJ2-3; D call uncertain. The CDR3 spans 15 residues. Trimming left V 1 base short and J 8 bases short, with 16 bases between. Per the germline V gene, CDR1 is LNHDA and CDR2 is SQIVND (reference sequence). The CDR3 DNA reads as TGTGCCAGTAGTATAGCTTCCCGGCGACCGGGTACGCAGTATTTT. This gives the protein CASSIASRRPGTQYF.

A remark on this clonotype: This likely stems from a read error, as it lies one base from a far larger clone. The rearrangement uses TRBV5-6 and TRBJ2-3; D unresolved. The CDR3 is made up of 13 amino acids. Germline CDR1 reads SGHDT; CDR2 reads YYEEEE. The V gene lost 4 bases and the J gene lost 9 bases, with 15 bases spanning the gap. The CDR3 coding sequence is TGTGCCAGCAGCCCGACGGACCTGGACACGCAGTATTTT. It yields the protein CASSPTDLDTQYF.

This clonotype was counted ten times or more. The chain couples TRBV7-6 to TRBJ2-7, with 8 bases that match TRBD1. V trimming: 1 base; J trimming: 1 base; junction bases outside the gene matches: 0. Germline V gene sequence: CDR1 SGHVS, CDR2 FNYEAQ. CDR3 size: 14 residues. CDR3 residues: CASSLDRGSYEQYF. In DNA form, the CDR3 reads TGTGCCAGCAGCTTAGACAGGGGGTCCTACGAGCAGTACTTC.

This clonotype was recorded at least ten times. J is TRBJ2-7 and V is TRBV20-1; D may be TRBD1 (6 bases). CDR3 size: 13 residues. V lost 3 bases to trimming and J lost 3 bases, with 12 bases between them. CDR1 and CDR2 (germline): DFQATT, SNEGSKA (reference sequence). The CDR3: CSARAPQGYEQYF. The CDR3 DNA follows: TGCAGTGCTAGGGCTCCACAGGGCTACGAGCAGTACTTC.

This clonotype was counted ten times or more. The chain employs TRBV5-1 and TRBJ2-1; D is ambiguous. This CDR3 has 15 amino acids. Germline V gene data show CDR1 as SGHRS and CDR2 as YFSETQ. Trimming took off 0 bases at V and 2 bases at J, with 9 bases between the two ends. The CDR3 region has the DNA TGCGCCAGCAGCTTGGCTCAACTTACCTACAATGAGCAGTTCTTC. Its protein product is CASSLAQLTYNEQFF.

About this clonotype itself: The DNA is left out, because the CDR3 cannot be placed on it with certainty; the CDR3 is given as TCRdb lists it. This chain uses TRBV4-3 with TRBJ2-2; no check of the table's D call, TRBD1, against the DNA was made. The CDR3 sequence runs 15 residues, both termini included. Looked up from germline, CDR1 is LGHNA and CDR2 is YSLEER. The CDR3 loop is CASSRTENTGELFFF.